The sequence of this T cell receptor (beta chain) was determined in a study of high-grade serous ovarian cancer treatment subgroups. Study conclusions and caveats: Same-patient tumor repertoires overlapped at about 0.11 to 0.8; different patients barely overlapped. Without spatial data, bulk sequencing limits insight into HGSC tumor diversity.

The CDR3 has 14 amino acids. Germline V gene data show CDR1 as SGDLS and CDR2 as YYNGEE. V gave up 0 bases and J gave up 2 bases, with 9 bases separating them. Tumor samples were taken before definitive surgery or chemotherapy. TCRdb keeps only in-frame clones here, not all; method: immunoSEQ multiplex PCR. The sample holds around 1,200 clones, about two thirds seen once. The count of this clone is one. Its antigen is currently unknown. The chain recombines TRBV9 with TRBJ2-7; D gene unclear. This TCR was sampled from a human donor with high-grade serous ovarian cancer. Source material: tumor tissue. CDR3 in DNA: TGTGCCAGCAGCGTAGCGGCTAATACCTACGAGCAGTACTTC. This sequence encodes CASSVAANTYEQYF.